This TCR beta chain was found in a study of T cell repertoires in cytomegalovirus infection. Each CDR3 protein is one row after TCRdb ran MiXCR on the reads. The sample includes 350,000 to 500,000 distinct CDR3 sequences, 25% to 40% of them seen just once. With 2 bases removed from V and 2 bases from J, the gap between germline ends came to 13 bases. There are 17 residues in the CDR3. CDR1 is MNHNY, CDR2 SVGAGI, per germline (reference sequence). The specimen was PBMCs. The V call is TRBV6-6, the J call TRBJ1-6; maybe TRBD1 (5 bases). This TCR derives from a human donor in good health (CMV status not recorded). Some clones in this sample may be carry-over from other donors' samples. CDR3 amino acids: CASSYPWTRTYNSPLHF. DNA of the CDR3: TGTGCCAGCAGTTACCCCTGGACACGGACCTATAATTCACCCCTCCACTTT.